This TCR beta chain comes out of a study of response to subunit inactivated influenza vaccine. Germline V lookup: CDR1 MDHEN, CDR2 SYDVKM. The CDR3 contains 14 residues. V was pared by 6 bases and J by 7 bases, with 16 bases between. TCRdb used MiXCR to reprocess the RT-PCR reads, holding one entry per CDR3 protein. Here the sample spans 450,000 to 700,000 distinct CDR3 sequences, 12% to 15% being singletons. The sample holds many counts of this clonotype. The source material was PBMCs from blood, sampled roughly 12 days after vaccination. This clonotype was obtained from a man in his fifties or sixties who received an inactivated influenza vaccine. J is TRBJ1-5 and V is TRBV28; possibly TRBD1 for D (6 bases). As DNA, the CDR3 is TGTGCCAGCAGCCGTGGACAGTGGCTACAGCCCCAGCATTTT. It yields the protein CASSRGQWLQPQHF.